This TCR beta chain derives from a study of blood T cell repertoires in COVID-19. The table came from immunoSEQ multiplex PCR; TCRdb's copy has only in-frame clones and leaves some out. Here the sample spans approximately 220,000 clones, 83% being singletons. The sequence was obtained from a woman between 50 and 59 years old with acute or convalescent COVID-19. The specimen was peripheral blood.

CDR3 bases: TGCGCCAGCAGCCAAGATTCGCTAGCGGGGCCTAGGACCGGGGAGCTGTTTTTT. It is translated as CASSQDSLAGPRTGELFF. This sequence joins TRBV4-1 and TRBJ2-2, with TRBD2 matching over 9 bases. After removal of 0 bases from V and 5 bases from J, the junction contained 10 bases not matched to a gene. The germline gives CDR1 MGHRA, CDR2 YSYEKL. This CDR3 has 18 residues.